This is a list of T cell receptor beta chains from one sample in a study. TCRdb re-analysed the RT-PCR reads in MiXCR, keeping a single row per CDR3 protein. Of about 680,000 distinct CDR3 sequences in the sample, 11% to 15% were seen once. Sample: memory CD4+ T cells from blood. These receptor sequences come from a female donor in good health, serving as a healthy control. Each CDR3 is given with its conserved first and last residue. Fields, in order: D gene, clone size, V gene, J gene, CDR3 protein, CDR3 DNA. D genes are given only for firm matches. Rows give clone size only sometimes, using once, few, many, or a class for an expanded clone.

D gene: TRBD1
clone size: many
V gene: TRBV5-8
J gene: TRBJ2-3
CDR3 protein: CASSLQGFGTDTQYF
CDR3 DNA: TGTGCCAGCAGCTTACAGGGGTTCGGCACAGATACGCAGTATTTT

D gene: .
clone size: .
V gene: TRBV9
J gene: TRBJ2-7
CDR3 protein: CASSPEGAGRDEQYF
CDR3 DNA: TGTGCCAGCAGCCCAGAGGGGGCGGGAAGGGACGAGCAGTACTTC

D gene: TRBD1
clone size: .
V gene: TRBV6-5
J gene: TRBJ2-1
CDR3 protein: CASKLGTGMNEQFF
CDR3 DNA: TGTGCCAGCAAGCTGGGGACAGGGATGAATGAGCAGTTCTTC

D gene: .
clone size: .
V gene: TRBV9
J gene: TRBJ2-3
CDR3 protein: CASSVGGASGSTDTQYF
CDR3 DNA: TGTGCCAGCAGCGTAGGGGGGGCTAGCGGCAGCACAGATACGCAGTATTTT

D gene: TRBD2
clone size: few
V gene: TRBV28
J gene: TRBJ2-1
CDR3 protein: CASIPGGGSDEQFF
CDR3 DNA: TGTGCCAGCATCCCCGGGGGGGGATCTGATGAGCAGTTCTTC

D gene: .
clone size: many
V gene: TRBV20-1
J gene: TRBJ2-3
CDR3 protein: CSARDSFPDTQYF
CDR3 DNA: TGCAGTGCTAGAGATAGTTTTCCAGATACGCAGTATTTT

D gene: .
clone size: .
V gene: TRBV27
J gene: TRBJ2-1
CDR3 protein: CASTAYQGSRDNEQFF
CDR3 DNA: TGTGCCAGCACTGCATATCAGGGTTCCAGGGACAATGAGCAGTTCTTC

D gene: .
clone size: .
V gene: TRBV29-1
J gene: TRBJ2-6
CDR3 protein: CSVEYRTEGAGANVLTF
CDR3 DNA: TGCAGCGTTGAATATAGGACAGAGGGGGCTGGGGCCAACGTCCTGACTTTC

D gene: TRBD2
clone size: .
V gene: TRBV27
J gene: TRBJ2-1
CDR3 protein: CASSRLAAGSYNEQFF
CDR3 DNA: TGTGCCAGCAGTCGGCTAGCGGCCGGCTCCTACAATGAGCAGTTCTTC

D gene: TRBD1
clone size: many
V gene: TRBV5-6
J gene: TRBJ1-2
CDR3 protein: CASSSIGNRGSYGYTF
CDR3 DNA: TGTGCCAGCAGCTCAATAGGAAACAGGGGATCCTATGGCTACACCTTC

D gene: .
clone size: .
V gene: TRBV6-5
J gene: TRBJ2-6
CDR3 protein: CASRRWGSSGANVLTF
CDR3 DNA: TGTGCCAGCAGACGCTGGGGTAGCTCTGGGGCCAACGTCCTGACTTTC

D gene: TRBD1
clone size: many
V gene: TRBV6-6
J gene: TRBJ1-3
CDR3 protein: CASSWGTGRDSGNTIYF
CDR3 DNA: TGTGCCAGCAGTTGGGGGACAGGCCGGGACTCTGGAAACACCATATATTTT

D gene: .
clone size: few
V gene: TRBV6-1
J gene: TRBJ1-1
CDR3 protein: CASSEQGVPREAFF
CDR3 DNA: TGTGCCAGCAGTGAACAGGGAGTGCCGAGAGAAGCTTTCTTT

D gene: .
clone size: many
V gene: TRBV29-1
J gene: TRBJ2-4
CDR3 protein: CSVEAGSFSNIQYF
CDR3 DNA: TGCAGCGTTGAAGCGGGGAGTTTCTCAAACATTCAGTACTTC

D gene: TRBD1
clone size: many
V gene: TRBV18
J gene: TRBJ2-7
CDR3 protein: CASSPGQGAVYEQYF
CDR3 DNA: TGTGCCAGCTCACCCGGACAGGGGGCAGTCTACGAGCAGTACTTC

D gene: TRBD1
clone size: .
V gene: TRBV7-2
J gene: TRBJ1-5
CDR3 protein: CASSSDRGSAQPQHF
CDR3 DNA: TGTGCCAGCAGCTCGGACAGGGGATCTGCTCAGCCCCAGCATTTT

D gene: .
clone size: many
V gene: TRBV10-3
J gene: TRBJ2-3
CDR3 protein: CAISEQGGQSTDTQYF
CDR3 DNA: TGTGCCATCAGTGAGCAGGGTGGACAAAGCACAGATACGCAGTATTTT

D gene: .
clone size: few
V gene: TRBV15
J gene: TRBJ2-5
CDR3 protein: CATSRGGAQQETQYF
CDR3 DNA: TGTGCCACCAGCAGAGGCGGCGCCCAACAAGAGACCCAGTACTTC

D gene: .
clone size: many
V gene: TRBV5-1
J gene: TRBJ2-1
CDR3 protein: CASSLQGYENEQFF
CDR3 DNA: TGCGCCAGCAGCTTACAGGGTTACGAAAATGAGCAGTTCTTC

D gene: .
clone size: .
V gene: TRBV20-1
J gene: TRBJ2-7
CDR3 protein: CSARGGTLAREQYF
CDR3 DNA: TGCAGTGCTAGAGGGGGGACTCTCGCTCGCGAGCAGTACTTC

D gene: .
clone size: few
V gene: TRBV3-1
J gene: TRBJ2-1
CDR3 protein: CASSPHSYNEQFF
CDR3 DNA: TGTGCCAGCAGCCCCCACAGCTACAATGAGCAGTTCTTC

D gene: .
clone size: .
V gene: TRBV12-3/TRBV12-4
J gene: TRBJ2-5
CDR3 protein: CASSRETVQETQYF
CDR3 DNA: TGTGCCAGCAGTAGGGAGACAGTACAAGAGACCCAGTACTTC

D gene: .
clone size: .
V gene: TRBV20-1
J gene: TRBJ2-3
CDR3 protein: CSASTAGTQYF
CDR3 DNA: TGCAGTGCTAGCACAGCAGGGACGCAGTATTTT

D gene: TRBD2
clone size: .
V gene: TRBV13
J gene: TRBJ2-5
CDR3 protein: CASSTGTTGETQYF
CDR3 DNA: TGTGCCAGCAGCACCGGGACTACCGGAGAGACCCAGTACTTC

D gene: TRBD1
clone size: few
V gene: TRBV9
J gene: TRBJ2-2
CDR3 protein: CASSVRSGQGNTGELFF
CDR3 DNA: TGTGCCAGCAGCGTAAGGTCGGGACAGGGGAACACCGGGGAGCTGTTTTTT

D gene: .
clone size: .
V gene: TRBV7-8
J gene: TRBJ1-1
CDR3 protein: CASSAGQLRNTEAFF
CDR3 DNA: TGTGCCAGCAGCGCCGGACAGCTACGGAACACTGAAGCTTTCTTT

D gene: .
clone size: .
V gene: TRBV4-1
J gene: TRBJ1-2
CDR3 protein: CASTQGQNNYGYTF
CDR3 DNA: TGTGCCAGCACCCAGGGGCAAAATAACTATGGCTACACCTTC

D gene: TRBD2
clone size: many
V gene: TRBV9
J gene: TRBJ2-1
CDR3 protein: CASSVGGSGRAFDNEQFF
CDR3 DNA: TGTGCCAGCAGCGTAGGGGGTAGCGGGAGGGCCTTTGACAATGAGCAGTTCTTC

D gene: TRBD1
clone size: few
V gene: TRBV7-9
J gene: TRBJ2-1
CDR3 protein: CASRFRDSNNEQFF
CDR3 DNA: TGTGCCAGCAGGTTCCGGGACAGTAACAATGAGCAGTTCTTC

D gene: .
clone size: many
V gene: TRBV7-2
J gene: TRBJ2-5
CDR3 protein: CASSPPPGVGTQYF
CDR3 DNA: TGTGCCAGCAGCCCCCCCCCAGGGGTGGGGACCCAGTACTTC

D gene: TRBD1
clone size: .
V gene: TRBV20-1
J gene: TRBJ2-3
CDR3 protein: CRGTGRIDTQYF
CDR3 DNA: TGCAGAGGGACAGGGAGGATAGATACGCAGTATTTT

D gene: TRBD2
clone size: few
V gene: TRBV6-5
J gene: TRBJ2-1
CDR3 protein: CASSSAGTSGKRYEQFF
CDR3 DNA: TGTGCCAGCAGTTCCGCCGGGACTAGCGGAAAGAGGTATGAGCAGTTCTTC

D gene: .
clone size: .
V gene: TRBV5-1
J gene: TRBJ1-4
CDR3 protein: CASSLGFSTNVKLFF
CDR3 DNA: TGCGCCAGCAGCTTGGGCTTCTCAACTAATGTAAAACTGTTTTTT

D gene: TRBD1
clone size: many
V gene: TRBV7-3
J gene: TRBJ1-1
CDR3 protein: CASSSSEQGAAFF
CDR3 DNA: TGTGCCAGCAGCTCCTCAGAGCAGGGGGCAGCTTTCTTT

D gene: .
clone size: .
V gene: TRBV6-5
J gene: TRBJ1-2
CDR3 protein: CASTRGARSANYGYTF
CDR3 DNA: TGTGCCAGCACCCGAGGGGCAAGATCGGCTAACTATGGCTACACCTTC

D gene: .
clone size: many
V gene: TRBV7-2
J gene: TRBJ2-7
CDR3 protein: CASSLGDLYSYEQYF
CDR3 DNA: TGTGCCAGCAGCTTGGGGGACCTGTACTCCTACGAGCAGTACTTC

D gene: TRBD1
clone size: .
V gene: TRBV6-1
J gene: TRBJ1-5
CDR3 protein: CASREPGQVNQPQHF
CDR3 DNA: TGTGCCAGCAGGGAACCGGGACAGGTCAATCAGCCCCAGCATTTT

D gene: .
clone size: few
V gene: TRBV2
J gene: TRBJ1-3
CDR3 protein: CATKREVAGNTIYF
CDR3 DNA: TGTGCCACCAAAAGAGAGGTGGCTGGAAACACCATATATTTT

D gene: .
clone size: .
V gene: TRBV7-3
J gene: TRBJ1-5
CDR3 protein: CASSLNGGGNQPQHF
CDR3 DNA: TGTGCCAGCAGCTTAAACGGCGGAGGCAATCAGCCCCAGCATTTT

D gene: TRBD1
clone size: .
V gene: TRBV15
J gene: TRBJ2-5
CDR3 protein: CATSDPTGYHQPQYF
CDR3 DNA: TGTGCCACCAGCGACCCGACAGGGTATCATCAGCCCCAGTACTTC

D gene: TRBD2
clone size: many
V gene: TRBV7-2
J gene: TRBJ2-3
CDR3 protein: CASATSGSWSDTQYF
CDR3 DNA: TGTGCCAGCGCCACTAGCGGGAGTTGGTCAGATACGCAGTATTTT

D gene: .
clone size: .
V gene: TRBV20-1
J gene: TRBJ2-1
CDR3 protein: CSARGAGSSNEQFF
CDR3 DNA: TGCAGTGCTAGAGGGGCAGGGTCATCCAACGAGCAGTTCTTC

D gene: TRBD1
clone size: few
V gene: TRBV20-1
J gene: TRBJ1-1
CDR3 protein: CSASNRGQNTEAFF
CDR3 DNA: TGCAGTGCAAGCAACAGGGGACAGAACACTGAAGCTTTCTTT

D gene: TRBD2
clone size: many
V gene: TRBV20-1
J gene: TRBJ2-1
CDR3 protein: CSARANLLAGGHNEQFF
CDR3 DNA: TGCAGTGCTAGAGCCAATCTTCTAGCGGGAGGCCACAATGAGCAGTTCTTC